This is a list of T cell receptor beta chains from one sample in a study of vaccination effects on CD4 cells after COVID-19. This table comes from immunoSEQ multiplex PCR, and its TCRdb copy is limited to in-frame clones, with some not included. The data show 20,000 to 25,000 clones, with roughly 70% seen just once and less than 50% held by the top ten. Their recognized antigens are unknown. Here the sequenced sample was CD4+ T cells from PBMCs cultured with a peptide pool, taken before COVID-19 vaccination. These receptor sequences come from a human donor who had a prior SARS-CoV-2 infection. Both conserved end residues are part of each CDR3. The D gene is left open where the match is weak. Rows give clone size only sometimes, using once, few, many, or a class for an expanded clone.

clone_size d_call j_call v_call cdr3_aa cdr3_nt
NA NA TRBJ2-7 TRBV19 CASSTPDGQETYEQYF TGTGCCAGTAGTACCCCCGACGGACAAGAGACCTACGAGCAGTACTTC
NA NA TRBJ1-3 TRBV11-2 CASSSSSGGPTIYF TGTGCCAGCAGCTCCTCCTCCGGGGGGCCCACCATATATTTT
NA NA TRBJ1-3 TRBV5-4 CASSLAGGRSGNTIYF TGTGCCAGCAGCTTGGCCGGGGGGAGGTCTGGAAACACCATATATTTT
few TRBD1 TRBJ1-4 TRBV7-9 CASSQNRGMDEKLFF TGTGCCAGCAGCCAAAACAGGGGGATGGATGAAAAACTGTTTTTT
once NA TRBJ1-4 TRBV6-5 CASKRTRATNEKLFF TGTGCCAGCAAGAGGACCAGGGCAACTAATGAAAAACTGTTTTTT
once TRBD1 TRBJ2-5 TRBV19 CASSAGTGGAETQYF TGTGCCAGTAGTGCGGGGACAGGAGGGGCTGAGACCCAGTACTTC
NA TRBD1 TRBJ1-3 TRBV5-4 CASSYGTGDGNTIYF TGTGCCAGCAGCTACGGGACAGGGGATGGAAACACCATATATTTT
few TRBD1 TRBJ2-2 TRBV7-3 CASSRQTGGVRGELFF TGTGCCAGCAGCCGTCAGACAGGGGGCGTTAGGGGGGAGCTGTTTTTT
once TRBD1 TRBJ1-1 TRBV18 CASAGQANTEAFF TGTGCCAGCGCCGGACAGGCGAACACTGAAGCTTTCTTT
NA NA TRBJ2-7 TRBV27 CASSLFAGYSYEQYF TGTGCCAGCAGTTTATTCGCGGGGTACTCCTACGAGCAGTACTTC
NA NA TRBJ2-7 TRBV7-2 CASSLDSSASYEQYF TGTGCCAGCAGCCTCGACTCAAGCGCATCCTACGAGCAGTACTTC
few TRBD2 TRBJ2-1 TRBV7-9 CASSLSVSWGLAGANEQFF TGTGCCAGCAGCTTGTCCGTAAGTTGGGGACTAGCGGGGGCCAATGAGCAGTTCTTC
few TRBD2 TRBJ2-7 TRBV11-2 CASNPSGGTVTYEQYF TGTGCCAGCAACCCAAGCGGGGGGACAGTTACCTACGAGCAGTACTTC
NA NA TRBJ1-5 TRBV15 CATSTNLVGGIRNQPQHF TGTGCCACCAGTACGAACCTAGTGGGGGGAATACGCAATCAGCCCCAGCATTTT
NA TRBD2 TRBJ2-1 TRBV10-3 CAISEFPSGGEQFF TGTGCCATCAGTGAGTTCCCCTCGGGGGGTGAGCAGTTCTTC
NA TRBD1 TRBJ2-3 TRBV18 CASSPPGQGPSTDTQYF TGTGCCAGCTCACCACCGGGACAGGGGCCTAGCACAGATACGCAGTATTTT
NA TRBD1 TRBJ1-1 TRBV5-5 CASSGTGGVIEAFF TGTGCCAGCAGCGGGACAGGGGGTGTAATTGAAGCTTTCTTT
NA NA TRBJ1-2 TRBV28 CASSLVAGDPYGYTF TGTGCCAGCAGTTTAGTGGCAGGGGACCCCTATGGCTACACCTTC
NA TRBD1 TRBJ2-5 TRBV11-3 CASSRSGTVGETQYF TGTGCCAGCAGCCGTTCCGGGACAGTCGGAGAGACCCAGTACTTC
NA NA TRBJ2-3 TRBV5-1 CASSRVGAGDTDTQYF TGCGCCAGCAGCCGGGTGGGGGCGGGGGACACAGATACGCAGTATTTT
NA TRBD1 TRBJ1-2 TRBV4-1 CASSPRDRGPYGYTF TGCGCCAGCAGCCCTCGGGACAGGGGGCCCTATGGCTACACCTTC
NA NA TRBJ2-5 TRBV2 CASSPEFVAETQYF TGTGCCAGCAGTCCTGAATTTGTCGCAGAGACCCAGTACTTC
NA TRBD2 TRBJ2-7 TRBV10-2 CASSLYSPGLAGIYEQYF TGCGCCAGCAGCTTATATAGCCCCGGACTAGCGGGAATTTACGAGCAGTACTTC
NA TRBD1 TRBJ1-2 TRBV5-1 CASSLRQGGGYTF TGCGCCAGCAGCTTGCGGCAGGGGGGGGGCTACACCTTC
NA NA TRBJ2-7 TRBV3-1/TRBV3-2 CASSQTGYEQYF TGTGCCAGCAGCCAGACAGGTTACGAGCAGTACTTC
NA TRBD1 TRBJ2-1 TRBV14 CASSLRRDRDYNEQFF TGTGCCAGCAGCCTACGCCGGGACAGGGACTACAATGAGCAGTTCTTC
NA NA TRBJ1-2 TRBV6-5 CASSLGSPWGYGYTF TGTGCCAGCAGTTTGGGATCTCCCTGGGGCTATGGCTACACCTTC
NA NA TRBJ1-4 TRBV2 CASRERPQGKLFF TGTGCCAGCAGGGAACGCCCCCAGGGGAAACTGTTTTTT
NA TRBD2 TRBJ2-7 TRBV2 CASSPTARGGYYEQYF TGTGCCAGCAGTCCCACGGCCCGGGGAGGGTACTACGAGCAGTACTTC
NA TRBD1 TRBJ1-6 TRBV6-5 CASSYGGQGGSPLHF TGTGCCAGCAGTTACGGCGGACAGGGCGGTTCACCCCTCCACTTT